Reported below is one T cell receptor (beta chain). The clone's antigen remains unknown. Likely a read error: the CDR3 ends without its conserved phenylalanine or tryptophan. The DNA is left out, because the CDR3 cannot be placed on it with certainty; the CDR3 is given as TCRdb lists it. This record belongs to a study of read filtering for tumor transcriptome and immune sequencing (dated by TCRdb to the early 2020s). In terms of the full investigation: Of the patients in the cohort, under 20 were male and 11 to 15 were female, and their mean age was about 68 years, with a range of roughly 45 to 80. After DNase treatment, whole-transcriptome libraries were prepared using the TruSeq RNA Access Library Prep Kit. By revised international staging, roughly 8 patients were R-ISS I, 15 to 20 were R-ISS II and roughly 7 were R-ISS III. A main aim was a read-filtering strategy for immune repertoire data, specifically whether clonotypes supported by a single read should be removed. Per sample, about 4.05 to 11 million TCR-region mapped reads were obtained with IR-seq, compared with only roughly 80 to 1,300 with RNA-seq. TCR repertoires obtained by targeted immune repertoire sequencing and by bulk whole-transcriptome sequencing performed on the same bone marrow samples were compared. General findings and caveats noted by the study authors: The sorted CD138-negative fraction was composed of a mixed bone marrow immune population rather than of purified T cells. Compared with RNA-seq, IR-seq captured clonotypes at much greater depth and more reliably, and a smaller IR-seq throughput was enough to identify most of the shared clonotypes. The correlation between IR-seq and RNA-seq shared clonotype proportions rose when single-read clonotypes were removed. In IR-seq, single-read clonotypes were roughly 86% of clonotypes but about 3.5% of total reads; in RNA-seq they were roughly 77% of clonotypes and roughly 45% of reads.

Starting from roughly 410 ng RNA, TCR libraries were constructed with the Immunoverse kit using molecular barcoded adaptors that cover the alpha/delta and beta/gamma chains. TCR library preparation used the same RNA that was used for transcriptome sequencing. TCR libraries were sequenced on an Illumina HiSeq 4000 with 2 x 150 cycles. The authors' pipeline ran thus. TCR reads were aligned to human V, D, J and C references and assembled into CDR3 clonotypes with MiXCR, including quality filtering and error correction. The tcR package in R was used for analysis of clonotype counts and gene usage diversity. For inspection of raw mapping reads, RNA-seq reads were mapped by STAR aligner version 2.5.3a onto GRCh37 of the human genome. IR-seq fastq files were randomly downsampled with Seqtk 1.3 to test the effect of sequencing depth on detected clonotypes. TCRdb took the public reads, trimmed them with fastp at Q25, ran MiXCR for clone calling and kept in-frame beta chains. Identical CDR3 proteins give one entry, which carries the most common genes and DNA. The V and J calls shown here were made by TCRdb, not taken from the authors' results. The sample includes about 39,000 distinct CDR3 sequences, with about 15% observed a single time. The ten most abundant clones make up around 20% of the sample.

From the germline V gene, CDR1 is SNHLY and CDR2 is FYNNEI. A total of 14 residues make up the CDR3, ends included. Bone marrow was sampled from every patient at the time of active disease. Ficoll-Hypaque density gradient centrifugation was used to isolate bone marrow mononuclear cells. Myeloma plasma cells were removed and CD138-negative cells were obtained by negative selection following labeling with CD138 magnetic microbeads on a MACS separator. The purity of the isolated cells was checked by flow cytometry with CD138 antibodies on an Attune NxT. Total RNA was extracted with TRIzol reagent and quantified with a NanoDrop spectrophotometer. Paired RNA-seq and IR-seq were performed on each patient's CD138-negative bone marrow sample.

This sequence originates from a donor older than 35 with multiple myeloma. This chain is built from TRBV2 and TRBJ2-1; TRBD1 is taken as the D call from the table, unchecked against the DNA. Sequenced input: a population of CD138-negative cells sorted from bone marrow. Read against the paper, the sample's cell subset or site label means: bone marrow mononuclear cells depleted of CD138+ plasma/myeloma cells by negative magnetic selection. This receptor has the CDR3 CASTRQGTDRGQLC.